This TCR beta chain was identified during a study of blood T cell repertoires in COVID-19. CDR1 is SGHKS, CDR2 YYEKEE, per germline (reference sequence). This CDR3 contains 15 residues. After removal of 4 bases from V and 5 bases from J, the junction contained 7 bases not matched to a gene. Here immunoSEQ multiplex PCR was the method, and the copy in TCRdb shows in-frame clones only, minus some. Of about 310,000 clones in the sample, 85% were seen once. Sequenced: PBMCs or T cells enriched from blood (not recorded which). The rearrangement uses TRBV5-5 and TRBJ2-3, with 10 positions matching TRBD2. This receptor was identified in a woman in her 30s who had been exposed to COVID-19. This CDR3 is CASSRTTSGVDTQYF. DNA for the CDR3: TGTGCCAGCAGCCGGACAACTAGCGGGGTAGATACGCAGTATTTT. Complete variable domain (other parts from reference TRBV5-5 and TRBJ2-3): DAGVTQSPTHLIKTRGQQVTLRCSPISGHKSVSWYQQVLGQGPQFIFQYYEKEERGRGNFPDRFSARQFPNYSSELNVNALLLGDSALYLCASSRTTSGVDTQYFGPGTRLTVL.